The present T cell receptor beta chain was sequenced within a study of blood T cells in healthy people across ages. With a J-beta primer mix and a sample-barcoded 5' primer, a second PCR ran about 7 to 12 cycles. Samples each returned at least 2.5 million CDR3-containing paired-end reads. TCRdb processed the 5' RACE reads anew with MiXCR; each CDR3 protein has one entry. The sample yields over 500,000 distinct CDR3 sequences, around 52% seen once. Germline CDR1 SQVTM, CDR2 ANQGSEA. The CDR3 spans 12 residues. The rearrangement links TRBV29-1 to TRBJ2-5; 7 bases align to TRBD1. The end of the DNA is better explained by TRBJ2-7, so the J call may be wrong. Sample: blood. The clonotype comes from a woman older than 75 in good health. The CDR3 nucleotides read TGCAGCGTTGCCGGGACAGTGAGCGAGCAGTACTTC. It encodes CSVAGTVSEQYF.